The present TCR beta chain was sequenced within a study of blood T cell repertoires in COVID-19. Overall study: Sample material is recorded as cDNA or gDNA derived from T cells, B-cell-depleted T cells, or PBMCs.

This CDR3 spans 15 amino acids. CDR1 and CDR2 (germline): MGHRA, YSYEKL. Deletions cut 1 base from V and 4 bases from J, with 13 bases between. The data were produced by immunoSEQ multiplex PCR, yet TCRdb's version contains in-frame clones alone and is incomplete. Of tens of thousands of clones listed, roughly 89% are singletons. V usage is TRBV4-1 and J usage is TRBJ1-1, with TRBD1 as a possible D gene (5 bases). The sample consisted of peripheral blood. The TCR sequence derives from a woman aged 60 to 75 with COVID-19, enrolled during active disease. CDR3 DNA: TGCGCCAGCAGCCAAGTACCCGGGGGAAGCACTGAAGCTTTCTTT. Translation gives CASSQVPGGSTEAFF.